This T cell receptor beta chain was profiled in a study of blood T cell repertoires in COVID-19. Study information: From the United States, Italy and Spain came samples of acute and convalescent COVID-19. T cells, B-cell-depleted T cells, or PBMCs supplied cDNA or gDNA.

Original handling: Reference gene primers were amplified, and this amplification served to estimate nucleated cell counts. Repertoires were generated with immunoSEQ multiplex PCR, while TCRdb's copy carries only in-frame clones and drops some. That table is the source of V, J and clone size, and D and trimming were worked out from the DNA. The data contain about 180,000 clones, 89% of them singletons. V was cut by 0 bases and J by 10 bases, with 10 bases left in between. The V gene's germline CDR1 is MNHEY and CDR2 SVGEGT. The CDR3 spans 13 residues. This clone was seen at least ten times. The chain uses TRBV6-2 or TRBV6-3 and TRBJ2-1; D might be TRBD2 (5 bases). The source material was PBMCs or T cells enriched from blood (not recorded which). The receptor was derived from a middle-aged woman with acute COVID-19. CDR3 sequence reads: CASSYSEVSEQFF. CDR3 DNA sequence: TGTGCCAGCAGTTACTCGGAGGTTAGCGAGCAGTTCTTC.